The present T cell receptor (beta chain) was sequenced within a study of blood T cell repertoires in COVID-19. Study summary: COVID-19 samples, acute and convalescent, were from the United States, Italy and Spain.

V lost 3 bases, J lost 6 bases, and 9 bases lay in between. The germline gives CDR1 MNHNS, CDR2 SASEGT. The CDR3 covers 14 residues. Per the authors' pipeline: Amplifying reference gene primers gave estimates of nucleated cell counts. Produced via immunoSEQ multiplex PCR; TCRdb's table is partial and in-frame only. V and J calls and clone size are given by that table; D and trimming were obtained from the DNA. The sample lists 240,000 or so clones, approximately 91% occurring once. The chain joins TRBV6-1 to TRBJ1-6; TRBD1 is a possible D gene (5 bases). The TCR sequence derives from a woman younger than 45 with acute or convalescent COVID-19. The specimen was peripheral blood. CDR3 residues: CASSEQGGNSPLHF. DNA for the CDR3: TGTGCCAGCAGTGAGCAGGGTGGTAATTCACCCCTCCACTTT.